The rows below give T cell receptor beta chains drawn from one sample of a study of beta chain features in type 1 diabetes. Only in-frame clones appear in the TCRdb table, and some are missing; sequencing was by immunoSEQ multiplex PCR. The sample records some 640,000 clones, 11% to 15% being singletons. Sequencing input: naive CD4+ T cells from blood. The receptors come from a man between 18 and 35 years old with type 1 diabetes. CDR3s include the opening cysteine and the closing phenylalanine or tryptophan.

v_gene	j_gene	CDR3aa
TRBV28	TRBJ2-7	CASSLPTGLNEQYF
TRBV6-6	TRBJ2-7	CASSTPPEQYF
TRBV18	TRBJ2-7	CASSPPGQYEQYF
TRBV7-3	TRBJ2-5	CASSFLAGAQETQYF
TRBV7-9	TRBJ1-4	CASSLGQTSTNEKLFF
TRBV5-6	TRBJ1-2	CASTPFSGSNYGYTF
TRBV7-2	TRBJ1-2	CASSQDRDYGYTF
TRBV2	TRBJ2-1	CASSTGLEQFF
TRBV6-5	TRBJ2-7	CASRHYDIGSYEQYF
TRBV7-9	TRBJ2-2	CASSLPRTEFPGELFF
TRBV30	TRBJ2-3	CAWSPLAVTDTQYF
TRBV18	TRBJ1-5	CASSPPSVNQPQHF
TRBV6-5	TRBJ2-7	CASSYSSGGDYYEQYF
TRBV9	TRBJ2-2	CASTPTVNTGELFF
TRBV7-9	TRBJ2-7	CAIPRGAYEQYF
TRBV6-1	TRBJ2-7	CASPGTAHEQYF
TRBV5-4	TRBJ2-2	CASSLGQGGYTGELFF
TRBV30	TRBJ1-4	CAWSVGPSNEKLFF
TRBV6-5	TRBJ2-1	CASSYETSGGVYEQFF
TRBV9	TRBJ2-7	CASSVVDRGEQYF
TRBV11-2	TRBJ2-1	CASSQDGYEQFF
TRBV18	TRBJ2-7	CASTPGLAQSTREQYF
TRBV28	TRBJ1-2	CASIEQGPYGYTF
TRBV5-5	TRBJ2-3	CASSLVGSSSTDTQYF
TRBV6-5	TRBJ1-6	CASSSPGEGNNSPLHF
TRBV18	TRBJ2-5	CASSTVPAETQYF
TRBV19	TRBJ2-1	CASSSPALEQFF
TRBV6-1	TRBJ2-1	CASSERPSSYNEQFF
TRBV30	TRBJ1-5	CAWSSPGEEPQHF